A single T cell receptor beta chain is shown here with its context. The sample originates from a study of OX40 agonist ivuxolimab in advanced cancers. Study background: In this cohort, patients received ivuxolimab, an agonistic anti-OX40 (CD134) antibody. Patients treated during dose escalation were battling hepatocellular carcinoma, melanoma, renal cell or head and neck cancer. At roughly 83% male, the cohort had a mean age of approximately 60 years, ranging from about 23 to 79.

TCRdb keeps only in-frame clones here, not all; method: immunoSEQ multiplex PCR. The sample yields approximately 59,000 clones, approximately 86% seen once. Germline V gene sequence: CDR1 SGHDN, CDR2 FVKESK. V was cut by 0 bases and J by 0 bases, with 13 bases left in between. This CDR3 contains 17 residues. The sample here was CD4+ or CD8+ T cells sorted from blood, taken in a trial of the OX40 agonist ivuxolimab. The V gene is TRBV14, the J gene TRBJ2-3; D gene unclear. This receptor was obtained from an adult with an advanced solid tumor such as melanoma, head and neck, liver or kidney cancer. Written as DNA, the CDR3 is TGTGCCAGCAGCCAAGATTTCGGACCGATAAGCACAGATACGCAGTATTTT. Translated, it gives CASSQDFGPISTDTQYF.